This passage covers 6 T cell receptor beta chains from one sample sequenced in a study of T cell responses to AZD1222 COVID-19 vaccine (dated by TCRdb to 2020 to 2022). The intended sense of this specimen's time point label: about 28 days (+/-7) after the second vaccine dose. The method behind the library was the immunoSEQ multiplex PCR assay. TCRdb limited this immuneACCESS table to in-frame rearrangements with V and J called. A share of clones is missing; checked studies link under half to unresolved V genes, and the rest is unexplained. This sample is represented by about 150,000 clones; 90% of them were singletons. About 1.6% of the sample belongs to the ten largest clones. Sample: peripheral blood, taken 28 days after the second AZD1222 dose. These TCRs come from an adult who received the AZD1222 COVID-19 vaccine.

This clone was counted between two and nine times. The gene calls are TRBV14 and TRBJ1-2, with 8 bases identical to TRBD1. This CDR3 contains 18 residues. The J segment lost 8 bases and the V segment lost 0 bases, leaving 17 bases of the junction unmatched. CDR1 is SGHDN, CDR2 FVKESK, per germline. For the CDR3, the DNA is TGTGCCAGCAGCCAAGAAACCCGACGGACAGGGAGTCCCCGGGGCTACACCTTC. It encodes CASSQETRRTGSPRGYTF.

This sequence joins TRBV29-1 and TRBJ1-4, with D uncertain. Trimming took off 3 bases at V and 10 bases at J, with 9 bases between the two ends. This CDR3 is built from 11 residues. In germline, CDR1 is SQVTM, CDR2 ANQGSEA. The CDR3 region is CSVDEERKLFF. The CDR3, as DNA: TGCAGCGTTGATGAGGAGAGAAAACTGTTTTTT.

This clone appeared once. The chain carries TRBV12-5 and TRBJ2-1, with TRBD2 matching over 9 bases. Germline values: CDR1 LGHNT, CDR2 FRNRAP. This CDR3 has 13 residues. The junction had 8 bases not matched to a gene; V was cut back by 8 bases and J by 9 bases. CDR3 sequence: CASLSGRWGEQFF. The CDR3 coding sequence is TGTGCTAGTCTTAGCGGGAGATGGGGTGAGCAGTTCTTC. Full variable domain (outside the CDR3, taken from reference TRBV12-5 and TRBJ2-1): DARVTQTPRHKVTEMGQEVTMRCQPILGHNTVFWYRQTMMQGLELLAYFRNRAPLDDSGMPKDRFSAEMPDATLATLKIQPSEPRDSAVYFCASLSGRWGEQFFGPGTRLTVL.

This rearrangement joins TRBV5-6 to TRBJ1-1; D unclear. Germline values: CDR1 SGHDT, CDR2 YYEEEE. Trimming took off 4 bases at V and 0 bases at J, with 16 bases between the two ends. The CDR3 consists of 16 residues. The CDR3, as DNA: TGTGCCAGCAGCGCACGGTATAGTACTCTGAACACTGAAGCTTTCTTT. It yields the protein CASSARYSTLNTEAFF.

The chain employs TRBV7-9 and TRBJ1-1, with D tentatively TRBD1 (6 bases). The V gene's germline CDR1 is SEHNR and CDR2 FQNEAQ (reference sequence). The CDR3 spans 14 residues. V lost 3 bases and J 4 bases, leaving 12 bases between the germline ends. The CDR3 DNA is TGTGCCAGCAGCTTTCCAGGGGAGGGCACTGAAGCTTTCTTT. Its protein product is CASSFPGEGTEAFF.

This chain connects TRBV9 to TRBJ1-5; D unresolved. Germline assignment: CDR1 SGDLS and CDR2 YYNGEE. Trimming removed 2 bases at V and 1 base at J, with 4 bases between. The CDR3 length is 13 residues. The CDR3 reads CASSVGSNQPQHF. CDR3 sequence (DNA): TGTGCCAGCAGCGTGGGGAGCAATCAGCCCCAGCATTTT.